These 14 T cell receptor beta chains came from one sample sequenced in a study of control samples from healthy donors and cancer patients (TCRdb year 2020). Library method: the immunoSEQ multiplex PCR assay. Entries here come from immuneACCESS through TCRdb and include only in-frame sequences with V and J called. Some clones fail to appear in such tables; in the studies checked, an unresolved V gene covers under half of the shortfall, and the cause of the remainder is unknown. This sample has about 250,000 clones in its table, and roughly 87% of those were observed once. Of the sample, 10% to 15% falls within the top ten clones. The sample comprised PBMCs. These receptors originate from a woman aged 55-70 years with lung cancer.

The chain uses TRBV29-1 and TRBJ1-2; no clear D. Germline CDR1 reads SQVTM; CDR2 reads ANQGSEA. The V end was cut by 4 bases, the J end by 2 bases, with 8 bases between. This CDR3 is built from 12 residues. The CDR3 nucleotides are TGCAGCGTTGCGGGCGCAAACTATGGCTACACCTTC. Amino acids: CSVAGANYGYTF.

The chain combines TRBV3-1 (or the pseudogene TRBV3-2) with TRBJ1-3; the D is unclear. Germline assignment: CDR1 LGHDT and CDR2 YNNKEL (reference sequence). V lost 4 bases, J lost 0 bases, and 10 bases lay in between. CDR3 size: 15 residues. CDR3 region: CASSPSGSSGNTIYF. The DNA of the CDR3 is TGTGCCAGCAGCCCCTCAGGATCCTCTGGAAACACCATATATTTT.

The V and J genes are TRBV5-6 and TRBJ1-6, with D perhaps matching TRBD1 (6 bases). The CDR3 has 14 residues. The V and J ends lost 0 bases and 7 bases respectively, with 8 bases between them. CDR1 and CDR2 from the germline V gene are SGHDT and YYEEEE. This chain's CDR3 is CASSLGTVNSPLHF. In DNA form, the CDR3 reads TGTGCCAGCAGCTTGGGGACAGTCAATTCACCCCTCCACTTT.

This clone came up a few times. The chain carries TRBV19 and TRBJ2-7; D possibly corresponds to TRBD1 (6 bases). There are 15 residues in the CDR3. Germline V lookup: CDR1 LNHDA, CDR2 SQIVND (reference sequence). Trimming cost V 3 bases and J 0 bases, with 12 bases left between them. CDR3 bases: TGTGCCAGTAGTATGGACAGAGCAAGCTCCTACGAGCAGTACTTC. Translation gives CASSMDRASSYEQYF.

V and J are TRBV18 and TRBJ1-2; 8 bases are shared with TRBD1. Germline V lookup: CDR1 KGHSH, CDR2 LQKENI. V gave up 3 bases and J gave up 3 bases; unmatched junction bases: 6. The CDR3 has 15 residues. The CDR3 is CASSPRQGRHYGYTF. CDR3 in DNA: TGTGCCAGCTCACCCCGACAGGGGCGACACTATGGCTACACCTTC.

This clone was detected a few times. V is TRBV3-1 (or the pseudogene TRBV3-2) and J is TRBJ1-3, with D uncertain. V lost 4 bases, J lost 0 bases, and 16 bases lay in between. The CDR3 runs to 17 residues. Looked up from germline, CDR1 is LGHDT and CDR2 is YNNKEL (reference sequence). Written as DNA, the CDR3 is TGTGCCAGCAGCCCGCCCCTAGTCGGCCCCTCTGGAAACACCATATATTTT. This encodes CASSPPLVGPSGNTIYF.

The V and J genes are TRBV25-1 and TRBJ2-1; 9 nucleotides align to TRBD2. Germline assignment: CDR1 MGHDK and CDR2 SYGVNS. After removal of 3 bases from V and 7 bases from J, the junction contained 7 bases not matched to a gene. The CDR3 extends over 15 amino acids. The chain's CDR3 is CASSEGGRAGNEQFF. The CDR3 DNA sequence: TGTGCCAGCAGTGAGGGCGGGAGGGCCGGTAATGAGCAGTTCTTC.

This chain joins TRBV29-1 and TRBJ2-5, with TRBD2 identical over 11 bases. Germline V gives CDR1 SQVTM, CDR2 ANQGSEA. This CDR3 is 15 amino acids long. The V gene end was trimmed by 4 bases and the J gene end by 2 bases; junction bases not matched to a gene: 6. Written as DNA, the CDR3 is TGCAGCGTTGTCTTACTAGCGGGAGCACAAGAGACCCAGTACTTC. Residues: CSVVLLAGAQETQYF.

The chain's CDR3 is CASRPGDPKAEAFF. The CDR3 DNA follows: TGCGCCAGCAGGCCGGGGGATCCGAAGGCTGAAGCTTTCTTT. The J gene is TRBJ1-1, the V gene TRBV5-1, with D possibly being TRBD1 (5 bases). The CDR3 runs to 14 residues. Per the germline V gene, CDR1 is SGHRS and CDR2 is YFSETQ. Trimming removed 5 bases at V and 6 bases at J, with 17 bases between. The full variable domain, rest sourced from reference TRBV5-1 and TRBJ1-1, is KAGVTQTPRYLIKTRGQQVTLSCSPISGHRSVSWYQQTPGQGLQFLFEYFSETQRNKGNFPGRFSGRQFSNSRSEMNVSTLELGDSALYLCASRPGDPKAEAFFGQGTRLTVV.

This clone was detected only a few times. The same CDR3 is also encoded by other DNA sequences in this sample. V and J are TRBV18 and TRBJ1-2; a possible D gene is TRBD1 (6 bases). V lost 6 bases to trimming and J lost 2 bases, with 10 bases between them. This CDR3 region has 13 residues. CDR1 is KGHSH and CDR2 is LQKENI in the germline V gene. This chain's CDR3 is CASSGQGNYGYTF. As DNA, the CDR3 is TGTGCCAGCTCGGGGCAGGGGAACTATGGCTACACCTTC.

The chain carries TRBV7-6 and TRBJ2-5; D could derive from TRBD1 or TRBD2 (5 bases each). The germline gives CDR1 SGHVS, CDR2 FNYEAQ. The CDR3 is made up of 13 amino acids. Trimming took off 3 bases at V and 2 bases at J, with 7 bases between the two ends. CDR3 nucleotides: TGTGCCAGCAGCTTTTGGGGGCAAGAGACCCAGTACTTC. This codes for CASSFWGQETQYF.

This chain connects TRBV5-1 to TRBJ1-6; TRBD1 matches 7 bases. Germline V gives CDR1 SGHRS, CDR2 YFSETQ. Losses at the gene ends were 4 bases for V and 9 bases for J; bases not matched to a gene: 10. The CDR3 loop spans 15 amino acids. The CDR3 protein is CASSPNRQGGSPLHF. CDR3 in DNA: TGCGCCAGCAGCCCGAACCGACAGGGTGGTTCACCCCTCCACTTT.

The chain combines TRBV11-2 with TRBJ1-2, with a possible D match to TRBD1 (6 bases). Germline assignment: CDR1 SGHAT and CDR2 FQNNGV. The CDR3 loop spans 14 amino acids. V was pared by 8 bases and J by 0 bases, with 13 bases between. As DNA, the CDR3 is TGTGCCAGCCGTCGGGGGCCAGCTAACTATGGCTACACCTTC. It translates to CASRRGPANYGYTF.

The rearrangement links TRBV29-1 to TRBJ2-1; the D gene is possibly TRBD1 (5 bases). The CDR3 spans 12 residues. Germline V CDR1 and CDR2: SQVTM, ANQGSEA. V shed 6 bases and J shed 6 bases, with 12 bases lying between them. CDR3 sequence: CSVEPGLNEQFF. DNA for the CDR3: TGCAGCGTCGAACCAGGGCTCAATGAGCAGTTCTTC.